Below, one T cell receptor beta chain is given with its context. A much larger clone is a single base away; this may be a read error. The germline V gene has CDR1 GTSNPN and CDR2 SVGIG (reference sequence). This CDR3 is built from 11 residues. The TCR beta CDR3 region was amplified by multiplex PCR employing 32 V and 13 J primers. Each CDR3 protein gets one entry after TCRdb re-called the multiplex PCR reads with MiXCR. The sample has some 3,900 distinct CDR3 sequences; roughly 27% are singletons. Each sample used approximately 550 ng of genomic DNA from bulk tumor tissue. Biopsy collection occurred during surgery, with several far-apart biopsies per primary tumor. Patients underwent curative surgery for untreated, newly diagnosed non-small cell lung cancer. This sample stems from a study of immune heterogeneity within non-small cell lung tumors. In the study overall: Of the tumors, 4 were squamous cell, around 9 non-squamous, and 1 not otherwise specified.

Material for sequencing was lung tumor tissue. V is TRBV30 and J is TRBJ2-7; no firm D call. This TCR came from a man aged 55-75 years with non-small cell lung cancer. The DNA for the CDR3 is TGTGCCGGAAGGCGTGGGTACGAGCGGTACTTC. Protein product: CAGRRGYERYF.